The source of this T cell receptor (beta chain) is a study of vaccination and CD4 T cells after COVID-19. Study-level background: Blood was drawn a median around 70 days post second dose, range 14 to 241. Control cultures were given a CEFX pool, an HIV-1 Nef pool, or no peptide.

CDR3 length: 15 amino acids. V lost 1 base to trimming and J lost 7 bases; unmatched junction nucleotides: 8. The V gene's germline CDR1 is DFQATT and CDR2 SNEGSKA (reference sequence). Only a few counts were recorded for this clonotype. Its matching antigen is unknown. The study sequenced cultured CD4+ T cell DNA using the Oncomine TCR Beta short-read assay. Genomic DNA extraction was carried out from cultured CD4+ T cells. TCRdb re-derived calls from the PCR reads in MiXCR, one entry per CDR3 protein. The table has approximately 3,000 distinct CDR3 sequences, under 30% seen once. The treatment here: approximately nine-day PBMC culture with coronavirus spike peptide pools or control peptides (ViraFEST assay). Those CD4+ T cells from the unexposed donor predate the COVID-19 pandemic (2011-2018).

The sequence came from a human donor in good health. The rearrangement joins TRBV20-1 to TRBJ2-1, with 9 nucleotides matching TRBD2. Specimen: CD4+ T cells from blood, cultured in vitro. The CDR3 bases are TGCAGTGCTAGAGTTATGGCGGGGGGGCTGAATGAGCAGTTCTTC. This gives the protein CSARVMAGGLNEQFF.